This T cell receptor (beta chain) is from a study of OX40 agonist ivuxolimab in advanced cancers. Overall study findings and caveats: Some patients without response likewise showed low normalized clonal expansion.

Method: immunoSEQ multiplex PCR; TCRdb's copy keeps in-frame clones and lacks some. The sample lists 37,000 or so clones; around 87% were seen once. In regard to this clone: Antigen specificity is unknown.

Germline V gene sequence: CDR1 SGHTS, CDR2 YDEGEE. The CDR3 extends over 18 amino acids. Trimming took 4 bases from V and 6 from J; bases not matched to a gene: 15. The source of this sequence is an adult with an advanced solid tumor such as melanoma, head and neck, liver or kidney cancer. This sample comprised CD4+ or CD8+ T cells sorted from blood, obtained in a trial of the OX40 agonist ivuxolimab. This rearrangement joins TRBV5-8 to TRBJ2-2; 10 bases align to TRBD1. The CDR3 protein is CASSQIGQGGLSAGELFF. DNA of the CDR3: TGTGCCAGCAGCCAAATAGGACAGGGGGGATTATCCGCCGGGGAGCTGTTTTTT. Looking up the rest from reference TRBV5-8 and TRBJ2-2 gives the full variable domain: EAGVTQSPTHLIKTRGQQATLRCSPISGHTSVYWYQQALGLGLQFLLWYDEGEERNRGNFPPRFSGRQFPNYSSELNVNALELEDSALYLCASSQIGQGGLSAGELFFGEGSRLTVL.